These T cell receptor beta chains were read from a single sample in a study of metastatic and nonmetastatic thyroid tumors. MiXCR was used by TCRdb to re-call the PCR reads. The profile shows fewer than 70,000 clones, more than 25% of them singletons. The specimen sequenced was blood. These receptors came from a female donor with papillary thyroid cancer or a benign thyroid nodule (not recorded which). Some clones in this sample may be carry-over from other donors' samples. The CDR3 runs from the conserved cysteine through the conserved F or W. Each record gives: V gene, J gene, clone size, D gene, CDR3 DNA, CDR3 protein. The D gene is left open where the match is weak. Clone size is not always given. Where it is, it says once, few, many or a class for expanded clones.

>TRBV27|TRBJ2-7|-|TRBD1
TGTGCCAGCAGGAAAATCCGGGACAGGTCCTACGAGCAGTACTTC
CASRKIRDRSYEQYF
>TRBV6-2/TRBV6-3|TRBJ2-1|few|-
TGTGCCAGCAGTTCACTAGGTTTAAATGAGCAGTTCTTC
CASSSLGLNEQFF
>TRBV6-2/TRBV6-3|TRBJ2-3|few|-
TGTGCCAGCAGTTCCCTTGGAGCCACAGATACGCAGTATTTT
CASSSLGATDTQYF
>TRBV5-1|TRBJ1-1|-|-
TGCGCCAGCAGCTTAATAGTGAACACTGAAGCTTTCTTT
CASSLIVNTEAFF
>TRBV27|TRBJ2-7|-|-
TGTGCCAGCAGTTTATCTGCCAGACCCTCCTACGAGCAGTACTTC
CASSLSARPSYEQYF
>TRBV2|TRBJ1-1|-|-
TGTGCCAGCAGTCCTCGGGGGACTGAAGCTTTCTTT
CASSPRGTEAFF
>TRBV6-1|TRBJ2-7|many|-
TGTGCCAGCAGCTGGGGCTCCGAGCAGTACTTC
CASSWGSEQYF
>TRBV28|TRBJ1-2|-|-
TGTGCCCACTCTGCGGGGGGCCAGCACTATGGCTACACCTTC
CAHSAGGQHYGYTF
>TRBV20-1|TRBJ2-7|once|TRBD2
TGCAGTGCTAGAGACCGACTAGCGGTCTACGAGCAGTACTTC
CSARDRLAVYEQYF
>TRBV6-6|TRBJ2-3|-|-
TGTGCCAGCAGTTACTCGATTCCGTCGGGGGCAGATACGCAGTATTTT
CASSYSIPSGADTQYF
>TRBV28|TRBJ2-7|-|-
TGTGCCAGCAGTTTATCCCTGTACGAGCAGTACTTC
CASSLSLYEQYF
>TRBV6-5|TRBJ2-1|-|-
TGTGCCAGCAGTTACGCTAGGGGCGATGAGCAGTTCTTC
CASSYARGDEQFF
>TRBV11-2|TRBJ1-3|-|TRBD1
TGTGCCAGCAGCTTAGGTCCCGGGACAGGCGTCGTAAACACCATATATTTT
CASSLGPGTGVVNTIYF
>TRBV10-2|TRBJ1-2|medium-sized|-
TGCGCCAGCAGTGAAGGACCCGATGTCTATGGCTACACCTTC
CASSEGPDVYGYTF
>TRBV6-1|TRBJ1-2|-|-
TGTGCCAGCAGTCGGACAGAGAACTATGTCTACACCTTC
CASSRTENYVYTF
>TRBV28|TRBJ1-2|-|-
TGTGCCTCGAGAAGGGCCCGCGGGGGCTACACCTTC
CASRRARGGYTF
>TRBV30|TRBJ1-1|-|-
TGTGCCTGGAGTGTTCCGGGTCGGACTGAAGCTTTCTTT
CAWSVPGRTEAFF
>TRBV28|TRBJ1-2|-|-
TGTGCCAGCAGTCAGGGTAACTATGGCTACACCTTC
CASSQGNYGYTF
>TRBV19|TRBJ1-2|few|-
TGTGCCAGTAGTGGGGGGCCTGGTGGCTACACCTTC
CASSGGPGGYTF
>TRBV19|TRBJ2-3|many|-
TGTGCCTCGAAAGAAGGCAGGGGCACAGATACGCAGTATTTT
CASKEGRGTDTQYF
>TRBV20-1|TRBJ1-1|-|TRBD1
TGCAGTGCTATCGGGACAGGGGGCGGCGGGGGCACTGAAGCTTTCTTT
CSAIGTGGGGGTEAFF
>TRBV12-3/TRBV12-4|TRBJ2-7|-|-
TGTGCCAGCAGCCGAGCCGGGACTGGCCGAACCTACGAGCAGTACTTC
CASSRAGTGRTYEQYF
>TRBV5-1|TRBJ1-5|-|-
TGCGCCAGCAGCTCCACAGGAAACGAGTATAGCAATCAGCCCCAGCATTTT
CASSSTGNEYSNQPQHF
>TRBV11-2|TRBJ2-1|many|TRBD2
TGTGCCAGCAGCGTGAGACAGATAGCGGGGAACAATGAGCAGTTCTTC
CASSVRQIAGNNEQFF
>TRBV4-1|TRBJ2-3|once|-
TGCGCCAGCAGCCAAGTAGGTGGGGATACGCAGTATTTT
CASSQVGGDTQYF
>TRBV7-8|TRBJ2-1|-|TRBD2
TGTGCCAGCAGCTTAGGGGGACTAGCCAGTAAGTTCTTC
CASSLGGLASKFF
>TRBV5-1|TRBJ2-2|-|-
TGCGCCAGCAGCTTGGAAGGGCACACCGGGGAGCTGTTTTTT
CASSLEGHTGELFF
>TRBV20-1|TRBJ1-1|-|-
TGCAGTGCACCCTCTCTCGGAGGGCTAAACACTGAAGCTTTCTTT
CSAPSLGGLNTEAFF
>TRBV19|TRBJ1-5|many|TRBD1
TGTGCCAGTAGTATGAGGGGGGGACAGGGGGCGCTAGGCAATCAGCCCCAGCATTTT
CASSMRGGQGALGNQPQHF
>TRBV28|TRBJ2-5|few|-
TGTGCCAGCAGTCCCCACAGGGAAGAACAAGAGACCCAGTACTTC
CASSPHREEQETQYF
>TRBV19|TRBJ1-1|-|TRBD1
TGTGCCAGTAGTAGGACAGGGGAAGGGCTGGGTGAAGCTTTCTTT
CASSRTGEGLGEAFF
>TRBV30|TRBJ1-2|-|-
TGTGCCTGGAGACCCCCTGGGGGCTATGGCTACACCTTC
CAWRPPGGYGYTF
>TRBV9|TRBJ2-4|many|TRBD2
TGTGCCAGCAGCGTTAAAGGCGGGGGGGCGACTGACGCCAAAAACATTCAGTACTTC
CASSVKGGGATDAKNIQYF
>TRBV6-1|TRBJ1-2|few|-
TGTGCCAGCAGTGAAATCCTACCGGGAGTAGGCTATGGCTACACCTTC
CASSEILPGVGYGYTF
>TRBV2|TRBJ2-5|few|-
TGTGCCAGTGGCTCTACGGGTGGGACCCAGTACTTC
CASGSTGGTQYF
>TRBV30|TRBJ2-1|-|-
TGTGCCTGGAGTCCCGAGCCCTATTTCAATGAGCAGTTCTTC
CAWSPEPYFNEQFF
>TRBV28|TRBJ2-1|-|-
TGTGCCAGCAGTTTACAAGAAAATGAGCAGTTCTTC
CASSLQENEQFF
>TRBV27|TRBJ2-7|few|TRBD2
TGTGCCAGCAGGGGACTAGCGGGAGCTCGAAGCAACGAGCAGTACTTC
CASRGLAGARSNEQYF
>TRBV6-1|TRBJ1-2|-|-
TGTGCCACTTTACCCTCACTCGGTAACTATGGCTACACCTTC
CATLPSLGNYGYTF
>TRBV6-4|TRBJ1-2|medium-sized|-
TGTGCCACCCCGACTAACTATGGCTACACCTTC
CATPTNYGYTF
>TRBV20-1|TRBJ2-5|-|-
TGCAGTGCTAGAGATTCAGGACGAGGGGAGACCCAGTACTTC
CSARDSGRGETQYF
>TRBV19|TRBJ1-3|-|-
TGTGCCAGTAGCCACCCAGCCTCTGGAAACACCATATATTTT
CASSHPASGNTIYF